These 2 T cell receptor beta chains originate from one sample sequenced in a study of T cells in Graves' hyperthyroidism and ophthalmopathy. RNA transcripts yielded amplified TCR beta CDR3 regions. The TCR CDR3 was amplified in a first-round RT-PCR using the HTBI primer set. TCRdb reanalysed the multiplex PCR reads using MiXCR and keeps one entry per CDR3 protein. Among a few hundred thousand distinct CDR3 sequences listed, approximately 16% were seen once. Sequences were obtained from blood. The receptors were gathered from a woman aged 40 to 55 with Graves' ophthalmopathy.

There are many counts of this clonotype. The chain employs TRBV5-1 and TRBJ1-4; D is perhaps TRBD1 (6 bases). This CDR3 spans 15 amino acids. CDR1 is SGHRS, CDR2 YFSETQ, per germline. V was clipped by 5 bases and J by 1 base, with 12 bases between them. Here the CDR3 DNA reads TGCGCCAGCAGTCCAGCAGGGGAAACTAATGAAAAACTGTTTTTT. Residues: CASSPAGETNEKLFF.

The chain recombines TRBV28 with TRBJ2-7, with 8 positions matching TRBD2. Germline CDR1 MDHEN, CDR2 SYDVKM. The ends lost 4 bases at V and 4 bases at J; junction bases unmatched: 9. There are 15 residues in the CDR3. This CDR3 reads CASSSPPRGGYEQYF. CDR3 sequence (DNA): TGTGCCAGCAGTTCCCCCCCCCGGGGGGGTTACGAGCAGTACTTC.